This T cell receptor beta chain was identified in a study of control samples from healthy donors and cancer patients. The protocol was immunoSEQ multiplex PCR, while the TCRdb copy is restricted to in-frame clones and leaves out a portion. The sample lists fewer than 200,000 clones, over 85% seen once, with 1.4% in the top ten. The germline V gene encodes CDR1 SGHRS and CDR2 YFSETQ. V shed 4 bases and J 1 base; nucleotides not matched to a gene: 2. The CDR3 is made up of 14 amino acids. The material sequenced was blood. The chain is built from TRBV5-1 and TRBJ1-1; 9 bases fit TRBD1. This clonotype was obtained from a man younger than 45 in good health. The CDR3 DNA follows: TGCGCCAGCAGCGTGGACAGGGGGAACACTGAAGCTTTCTTT. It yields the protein CASSVDRGNTEAFF. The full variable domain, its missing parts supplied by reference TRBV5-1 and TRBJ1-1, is KAGVTQTPRYLIKTRGQQVTLSCSPISGHRSVSWYQQTPGQGLQFLFEYFSETQRNKGNFPGRFSGRQFSNSRSEMNVSTLELGDSALYLCASSVDRGNTEAFFGQGTRLTVV.